The 18 T cell receptor beta chains listed next were all sequenced from one sample in a study of glioma-infiltrating T cells after dendritic cell vaccination. Assay used: immunoSEQ multiplex PCR; TCRdb lists only in-frame clones, some missing. This sample has some 87,000 clones, with 85% found just once. Source: blood, taken before dendritic cell vaccination. These receptor sequences come from a human donor with glioblastoma.

V usage is TRBV7-9 and J usage is TRBJ1-2; D is unclear. Germline CDR1 and CDR2: SEHNR and FQNEAQ (reference sequence). The V and J ends lost 1 base and 8 bases respectively, with 8 bases between them. The CDR3 length is 12 residues. The CDR3 is CASSLERHGYTF. The CDR3 DNA sequence: TGTGCCAGCAGCTTAGAAAGACACGGCTACACCTTC.

This chain joins TRBV5-1 and TRBJ2-7; 7 nucleotides agree with TRBD1. The CDR3 length is 14 residues. V lost 2 bases and J lost 6; bases outside the gene matches: 8. Germline assignment: CDR1 SGHRS and CDR2 YFSETQ. The DNA for the CDR3 is TGCGCCAGCAGCTTCGGGACAGCGTTCACCGAGCAGTACTTC. Translating it yields CASSFGTAFTEQYF.

The chain joins TRBV6-5 to TRBJ2-6; D is ambiguous. The CDR3 extends over 14 amino acids. The germline V gene encodes CDR1 MNHEY and CDR2 SVGAGI. The V end was cut by 0 bases, the J end by 4 bases, with 4 bases between. The CDR3 bases are TGTGCCAGCAGTTACTCTTCAGGGGCCAACGTCCTGACTTTC. Its protein is CASSYSSGANVLTF.

The chain couples TRBV9 to TRBJ1-2; a possible D gene is TRBD1 (5 bases). This CDR3 is 17 amino acids long. The V gene lost 3 bases and the J gene lost 4 bases, with 22 bases spanning the gap. Germline lookup yields CDR1 SGDLS and CDR2 YYNGEE. CDR3 protein: CASSGLFRDSGVYGYTF. CDR3 sequence (DNA): TGTGCCAGCAGCGGGTTATTCCGGGACTCCGGGGTCTATGGCTACACCTTC.

This clone occurred a few times. The chain couples TRBV15 to TRBJ2-7; 7 bases are shared with TRBD2. V was pared by 0 bases and J by 6 bases, with 11 bases of the junction left unmatched. The CDR3 runs to 16 residues. Germline V gene data show CDR1 as LNHNV and CDR2 as YYDKDF (reference sequence). CDR3: CATSREYVSGWGEQYF. CDR3 coding DNA: TGTGCCACCAGCAGAGAATATGTTAGCGGGTGGGGCGAGCAGTACTTC.

The chain couples TRBV5-6 to TRBJ1-5; TRBD1 agrees at 8 bases. V lost 4 bases and J lost 0; bases outside the gene matches: 6. The CDR3 contains 16 residues. CDR1 SGHDT and CDR2 YYEEEE come from the germline V gene. In nucleotides, the CDR3 is TGTGCCAGCAGCGTGGGACAGGAGTATAGCAATCAGCCCCAGCATTTT. This gives the protein CASSVGQEYSNQPQHF.

In DNA form, the CDR3 reads TGTGCCAGCCGAACCGCCGGGACAGGGCTTCAACAGCCCCAGCATTTT. This codes for CASRTAGTGLQQPQHF. The chain links TRBV2 to TRBJ1-5; 9 positions agree with TRBD1. The CDR3 is made up of 16 amino acids. With 8 bases clipped from V and 7 bases from J, the junction kept 15 bases outside the gene matches. Germline V gene data show CDR1 as SNHLY and CDR2 as FYNNEI.

V and J are TRBV13 and TRBJ1-1; 9 bases align to TRBD1. In germline, CDR1 is PRHDT, CDR2 FYEKMQ (reference sequence). The CDR3 runs 15 residues. V lost 5 bases and J lost 1; bases outside the gene matches: 5. This CDR3 is CASSGTGGGNTEAFF. The CDR3, as DNA: TGTGCCAGCAGCGGTACAGGGGGCGGGAACACTGAAGCTTTCTTT.

This sequence joins TRBV5-1 and TRBJ2-2; 9 bases agree with TRBD1. V was clipped by 4 bases and J by 7 bases; unmatched bases: 8. Germline V CDR1 and CDR2: SGHRS, YFSETQ. The CDR3 is 15 residues long. This CDR3 is CASSKTGQGIGELFF. In nucleotides, the CDR3 is TGCGCCAGCAGCAAAACAGGACAGGGGATCGGGGAGCTGTTTTTT.

The chain couples TRBV19 to TRBJ2-7; 11 bases align to TRBD2. V shed 3 bases, J shed 6 bases, and the junction held 4 bases outside the gene matches. Per the germline V gene, CDR1 is LNHDA and CDR2 is SQIVND (reference sequence). The CDR3 has 14 residues. The CDR3 reads CASSMSSGRVEQYF. DNA of the CDR3: TGTGCCAGTAGTATGAGTAGCGGGAGGGTCGAGCAGTACTTC.

V usage is TRBV15 and J usage is TRBJ1-2; D possibly corresponds to TRBD1 (5 bases). V was shortened by 0 bases and J by 7 bases, with 15 bases between the two germline ends. The CDR3 spans 15 residues. Germline CDR1 and CDR2: LNHNV and YYDKDF (reference sequence). CDR3 nucleotides: TGTGCCACCAGCAGAGAAGGGAGGGGTTGGAGTGGCTACACCTTC. Residues: CATSREGRGWSGYTF.

The chain joins TRBV4-1 to TRBJ2-3; TRBD2 might be the D (6 bases). Between the trimmed V and J ends, which lost 0 bases and 0 bases, there was a span of 10 bases. CDR1 is MGHRA and CDR2 is YSYEKL in the germline V gene. The CDR3 contains 16 residues. CDR3 nucleotide sequence: TGCGCCAGCAGCCAAGAAATGGGGGGAAGCACAGATACGCAGTATTTT. As protein: CASSQEMGGSTDTQYF.

This clone was observed once. The CDR3 here is CASSEAADTQYF. The CDR3 DNA is TGCGCCAGCAGCGAAGCGGCAGATACGCAGTATTTT. J is TRBJ2-3 and V is TRBV4-1; TRBD2 might be the D (5 bases). Trimming pared 5 bases from V and 4 bases from J, leaving 7 bases between. Per germline, CDR1 MGHRA and CDR2 YSYEKL. This CDR3 is built from 12 residues.

The chain uses TRBV7-9 and TRBJ2-2; TRBD1 aligns across 7 bases. Unmatched junction bases numbered 7, after V lost 5 bases and J lost 1 base. Germline lookup yields CDR1 SEHNR and CDR2 FQNEAQ (reference sequence). The CDR3 sequence is 16 residues long. The CDR3 loop is CASSGLGTENTGELFF. The DNA for the CDR3 is TGTGCCAGCAGCGGTCTCGGGACAGAGAACACCGGGGAGCTGTTTTTT.

This chain uses TRBV7-2 with TRBJ2-5; tentative D call: TRBD1 (7 bases). Trimming shortened V by 5 bases and J by 2 bases, and 12 bases separated the two germline ends. CDR1 and CDR2 (germline): SGHTA, FQGNSA. CDR3 length: 14 amino acids. CDR3 nucleotides: TGTGCCAGCAGCGCGGGACAGCAACAAGAGACCCAGTACTTC. Protein product: CASSAGQQQETQYF.

The chain employs TRBV5-4 and TRBJ1-3; D is perhaps TRBD1 (6 bases). The CDR3 totals 16 residues. Germline V gene lookup returns CDR1 SGHNT and CDR2 YYREEE (reference sequence). Trimming took 0 bases from V and 0 from J, leaving 10 bases between them. Here the CDR3 DNA reads TGTGCCAGCAGCTTGGACAGGGCCTTCTCTGGAAACACCATATATTTT. Its translation is CASSLDRAFSGNTIYF.

About this clone: At the DNA level, this CDR3 is encoded by other sequences in the same sample as well. The chain combines TRBV20-1 with TRBJ2-7, with D possibly being TRBD1 (6 bases). Germline CDR1 and CDR2: DFQATT and SNEGSKA (reference sequence). V dropped 3 bases and J dropped 6 bases, with 9 bases sitting between them. This CDR3 has 11 residues. The CDR3 region has the DNA TGCAGTGCTAGTCACAGGGTCGAGCAGTACTTC. Translated, it gives CSASHRVEQYF.

The chain is built from TRBV7-6 and TRBJ2-7; 8 bases line up with TRBD2. Germline V gene data show CDR1 as SGHVS and CDR2 as FNYEAQ. The CDR3 runs to 16 residues. The V segment lost 4 bases and the J segment 3 bases; nucleotides outside the gene matches: 11. This CDR3 reads CASSYSTGLEGYEQYF. CDR3 coding DNA: TGTGCCAGCAGCTACTCTACGGGACTAGAAGGCTACGAGCAGTACTTC.